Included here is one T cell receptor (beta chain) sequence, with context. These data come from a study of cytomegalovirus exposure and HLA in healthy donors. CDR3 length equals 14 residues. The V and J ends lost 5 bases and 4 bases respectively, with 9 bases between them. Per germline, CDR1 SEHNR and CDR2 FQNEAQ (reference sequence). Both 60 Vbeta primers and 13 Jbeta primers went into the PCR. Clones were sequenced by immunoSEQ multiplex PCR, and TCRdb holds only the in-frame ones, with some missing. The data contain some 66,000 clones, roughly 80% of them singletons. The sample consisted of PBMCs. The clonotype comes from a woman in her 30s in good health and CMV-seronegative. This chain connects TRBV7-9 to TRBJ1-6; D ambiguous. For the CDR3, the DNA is TGTGCCAGCAGCCCTGTTACTTATAATTCACCCCTCCACTTT. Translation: CASSPVTYNSPLHF.